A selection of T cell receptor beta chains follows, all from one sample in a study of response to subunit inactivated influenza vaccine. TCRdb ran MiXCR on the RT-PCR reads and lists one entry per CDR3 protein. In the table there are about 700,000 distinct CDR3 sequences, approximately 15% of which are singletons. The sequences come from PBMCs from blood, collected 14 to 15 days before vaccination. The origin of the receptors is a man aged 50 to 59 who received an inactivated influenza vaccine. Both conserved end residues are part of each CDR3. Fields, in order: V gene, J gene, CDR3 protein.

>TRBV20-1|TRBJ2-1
CSAREGSYNEQFF
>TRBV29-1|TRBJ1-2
CSVQDLYGYTF
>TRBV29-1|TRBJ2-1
CSVQNLAGRNNEQFF
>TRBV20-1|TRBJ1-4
CSARDQFNEKLFF
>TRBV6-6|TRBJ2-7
CASSYAGSEQYF
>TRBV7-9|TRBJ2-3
CASSSGGAGLYTQYF
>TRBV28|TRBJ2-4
CASSPLTVLAKNIQYF
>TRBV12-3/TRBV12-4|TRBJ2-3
CASSAAAPRPDTQYF
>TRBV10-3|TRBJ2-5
CAIRGSTGTGRETQYF
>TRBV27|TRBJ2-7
CASSLGTEHSYEQYF
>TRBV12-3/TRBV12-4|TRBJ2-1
CASQREAYNEQFF
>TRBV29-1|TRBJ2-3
CSVGRLAGGPDTQYF
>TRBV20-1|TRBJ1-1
CCARSIDRELMNTEAFF
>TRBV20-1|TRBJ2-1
CSATGPRDSYNEQFF
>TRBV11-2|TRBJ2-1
CASSLVSGAGRDPYNEQFF
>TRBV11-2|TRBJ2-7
CASSSGAFYEQYF
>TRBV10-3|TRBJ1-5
CAISEPGQGDQPQHF
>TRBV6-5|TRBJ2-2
CASSYSMAGQNTGELFF
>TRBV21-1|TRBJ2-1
CASSKDRVGRFSDGNEQFF
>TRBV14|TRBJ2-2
CASSPIPGTDNTGELFF
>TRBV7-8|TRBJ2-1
CASTKTTGYNEQFF
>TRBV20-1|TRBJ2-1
CSAPASGGRAYNEQFF
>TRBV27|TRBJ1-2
CASSLSGTLYGYTF
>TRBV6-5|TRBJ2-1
CASSYNRGLSYNEQFF
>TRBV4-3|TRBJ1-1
CASSQEGPYLNTEAFF
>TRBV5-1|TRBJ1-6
CASSPSGTGSNSPLHF
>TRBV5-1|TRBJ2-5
CASSLSPKETQYF
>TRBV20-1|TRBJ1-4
CSAFDTGQAEKLFF
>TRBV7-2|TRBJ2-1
CASTPQGAEQFF
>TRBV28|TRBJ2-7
CASSLDPEAIYEQYF
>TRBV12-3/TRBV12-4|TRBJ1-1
CASRIDRSNTEAFF
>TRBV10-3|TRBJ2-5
CAISESETSGRGETQYF